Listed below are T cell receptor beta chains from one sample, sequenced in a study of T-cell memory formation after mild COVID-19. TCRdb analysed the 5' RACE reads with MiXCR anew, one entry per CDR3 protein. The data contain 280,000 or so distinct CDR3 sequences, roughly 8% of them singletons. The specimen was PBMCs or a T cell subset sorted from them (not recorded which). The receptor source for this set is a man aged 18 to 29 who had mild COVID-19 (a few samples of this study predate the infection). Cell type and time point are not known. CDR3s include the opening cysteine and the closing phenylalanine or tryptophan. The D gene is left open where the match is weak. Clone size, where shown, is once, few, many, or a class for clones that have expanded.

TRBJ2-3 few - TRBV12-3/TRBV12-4 CASSLVLGRTDTQYF TGTGCCAGCAGTTTGGTGCTCGGTCGCACAGATACGCAGTATTTT
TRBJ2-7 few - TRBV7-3 CARLPGDYEQYF TGTGCCAGATTACCGGGAGATTACGAGCAGTACTTC
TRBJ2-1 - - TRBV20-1 CSAGRGLDNEQFF TGCAGTGCTGGCCGCGGACTCGACAATGAGCAGTTCTTC
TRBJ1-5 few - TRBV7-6 CASQGRRLGQPQHF TGTGCCAGCCAGGGCCGGCGTTTGGGTCAGCCCCAGCATTTT
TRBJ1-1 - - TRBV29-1 CSVDLAGKNTEAFF TGCAGCGTTGACTTGGCAGGAAAGAACACTGAAGCTTTCTTT
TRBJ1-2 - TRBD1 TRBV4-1 CASSQERLRGIDGYTF TGCGCCAGCAGCCAAGAGAGGCTCAGGGGGATCGATGGCTACACCTTC
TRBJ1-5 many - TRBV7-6 CASSVSGGPQPQHF TGTGCCAGCAGCGTAAGTGGGGGGCCTCAGCCCCAGCATTTT
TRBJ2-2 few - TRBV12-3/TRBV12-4 CASSFGRTNTGELFF TGTGCCAGCAGTTTCGGCAGGACGAACACCGGGGAGCTGTTTTTT
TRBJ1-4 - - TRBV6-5 CASSYLSRGLVNEKLFF TGTGCCAGCAGTTACCTATCCAGGGGTTTAGTAAATGAAAAACTGTTTTTT
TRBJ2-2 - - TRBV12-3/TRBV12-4 CASKGGELFF TGTGCCAGCAAAGGCGGGGAGCTGTTTTTT
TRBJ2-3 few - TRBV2 CASSDWGFTDTQYF TGTGCCAGCAGTGATTGGGGCTTTACAGATACGCAGTATTTT
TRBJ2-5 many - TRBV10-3 CAISESMGGSLDF TGTGCCATCAGTGAGTCGATGGGTGGGTCCCTGGACTTC
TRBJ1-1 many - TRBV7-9 CASSRRGGTEAFF TGTGCCAGCAGCCGACGGGGTGGCACTGAAGCTTTCTTT
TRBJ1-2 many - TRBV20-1 CSARGQTNYGYTF TGCAGTGCTAGAGGCCAGACTAACTATGGCTACACCTTC
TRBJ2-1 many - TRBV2 CASSQMNEQFF TGTGCCAGCAGTCAGATGAATGAGCAGTTCTTC
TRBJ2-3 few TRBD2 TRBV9 CASSVGLLAGGPTDTQYF TGTGCCAGCAGCGTAGGCCTTCTAGCGGGGGGCCCCACAGATACGCAGTATTTT
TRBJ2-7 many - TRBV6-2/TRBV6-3 CASSQGHTPPEQYF TGTGCCAGCAGCCAGGGACATACACCTCCCGAGCAGTACTTC
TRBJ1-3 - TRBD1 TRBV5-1 CASSAGTGHSGNTIYF TGCGCCAGCAGTGCCGGGACAGGCCACTCTGGAAACACCATATATTTT
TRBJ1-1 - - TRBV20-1 CSARAQQGLGEAFF TGCAGTGCTAGAGCCCAGCAGGGCCTCGGAGAAGCTTTCTTT
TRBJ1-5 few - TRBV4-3 CASSPAVGVYQPQHF TGCGCCAGCAGCCCCGCCGTCGGTGTATACCAGCCCCAGCATTTT
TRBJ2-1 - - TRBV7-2 CASSRQPVGLLPYNEQFF TGTGCCAGCAGCCGCCAACCGGTCGGACTCCTCCCCTACAATGAGCAGTTCTTC
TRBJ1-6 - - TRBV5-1 CASSFTGSSALRPLHF TGCGCCAGCAGCTTCACAGGGTCTTCAGCCCTTCGACCCCTCCACTTT
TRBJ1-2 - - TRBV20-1 CSAREGQGGYTF TGCAGTGCTAGAGAAGGGCAGGGTGGCTACACCTTC
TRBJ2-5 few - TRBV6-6 CASSYNEGRGQETQYF TGTGCCAGCAGTTACAATGAGGGCAGGGGCCAAGAGACCCAGTACTTC
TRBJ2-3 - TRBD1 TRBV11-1 CASSPGQVARTDTQYF TGTGCCAGCAGCCCAGGACAGGTTGCAAGAACAGATACGCAGTATTTT
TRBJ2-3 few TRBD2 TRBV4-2 CASSQLSGGSGDTQYF TGTGCCAGCAGCCAACTGAGCGGGGGGAGTGGAGATACGCAGTATTTT